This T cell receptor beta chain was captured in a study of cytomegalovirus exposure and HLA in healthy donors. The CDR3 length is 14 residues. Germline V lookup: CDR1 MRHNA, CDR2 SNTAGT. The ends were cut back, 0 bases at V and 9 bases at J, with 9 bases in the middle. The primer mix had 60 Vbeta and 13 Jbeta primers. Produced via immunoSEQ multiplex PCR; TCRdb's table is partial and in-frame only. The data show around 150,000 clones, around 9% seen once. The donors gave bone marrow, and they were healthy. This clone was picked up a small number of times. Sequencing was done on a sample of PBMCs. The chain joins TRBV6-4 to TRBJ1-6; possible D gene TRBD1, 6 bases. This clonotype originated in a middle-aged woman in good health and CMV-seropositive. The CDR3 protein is CASSDSAGVSPLHF. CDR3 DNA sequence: TGTGCCAGCAGTGACTCGGCAGGGGTTTCACCCCTCCACTTT.